This T cell receptor (beta chain) is drawn from a study of blood T cell repertoires in COVID-19. Study at large: The cDNA or gDNA used as material had been derived from T cells, B-cell-depleted T cells, or PBMCs.

The age range of participants was about 18 to 95 years, with residence in about 25 US areas. Repertoires were generated with immunoSEQ multiplex PCR, while TCRdb's copy carries only in-frame clones and drops some. The sample yields 310,000 or so clones, about 87% seen once. This CDR3 is built from 14 residues. Between the trimmed V and J ends, which lost 6 bases and 0 bases, there was a span of 11 bases. The germline gives CDR1 KGHSH, CDR2 LQKENI. The source of this sequence is a woman aged 18-29 years who had recovered from COVID-19. Material: PBMCs or T cells enriched from blood (not recorded which). This chain joins TRBV18 and TRBJ1-2; D remains ambiguous. In DNA, the CDR3 is TGTGCCAGCTCCTCCGACGGAGCTAACTATGGCTACACCTTC. Residues: CASSSDGANYGYTF.